Included here is one TCR beta chain sequence, with context. The sample comes from a study of T cell responses to AZD1222 COVID-19 vaccine. Sequencing used immunoSEQ multiplex PCR; TCRdb keeps in-frame clones, though not all of them. The table lists some 130,000 clones, approximately 84% of them singletons. Per the germline V gene, CDR1 is LGHDT and CDR2 is YNNKEL (reference sequence). This CDR3 has 14 residues. V lost 4 bases and J 1 base, leaving 10 bases between the germline ends. The J gene is TRBJ1-1, the V gene TRBV3-1 (or the pseudogene TRBV3-2), with a weak D call TRBD1 (6 bases). Sample: peripheral blood, taken on day 0 of AZD1222 vaccination. The clonotype was recovered from an adult in good health. The CDR3 nucleotides are TGTGCCAGCAGCCGGCAGGGGTCGAACACTGAAGCTTTCTTT. It is translated as CASSRQGSNTEAFF.